The present entry profiles one T cell receptor (beta chain) with its context. No cognate antigen has been identified for it. No base qualities exist here, and no much larger clone lies one base off it. Every bulk PBMC sample had a fixed 350 ng of DNA loaded. TCR beta CDR3 sequences were amplified from genomic DNA using the immunoSEQ TCRb Assay kit according to manufacturer instructions. The KAPA Library Quantification Kit for Illumina platforms was used to quantify the pooled libraries by qPCR. Sequencing of the pooled libraries was done on an Illumina NextSeq 500, with clustering at about 0.6-1.1 pM. In the source study's methods: TCR data were analyzed with immunoSEQ ANALYZER and the R LymphoSeq package. A rearrangement efficiency score was calculated as productive divided by the sum of productive and non-productive CDR3 sequences. Clonality was measured with the Gini coefficient and diversity with the Renyi index at alpha=1, and both measures were compared pairwise between timepoints within each patient. In LymphoSeq, clonal relatedness was computed with an edit distance of 3 and repertoire similarity was computed with the Bhattacharyya coefficient. Linear discriminant analysis on week-3 changes in clonality and diversity was built with the R MASS and caret packages to classify response. TCRdb obtained this table from immuneACCESS and retained in-frame rearrangements with V and J assigned. These tables miss some clones; where compared with another copy, unresolved V genes account for less than half of the shortfall, and the remainder is unexplained. The DNA gave D and trimming, while V, J and clone size come from that table. The sample includes approximately 4,500 clones, with around 76% observed a single time. The ten most abundant clones make up approximately 50% of the sample.

The time point label for this specimen denotes: week 3, after first cycle of checkpoint inhibitor. Blood samples were collected before treatment (T0) and at week 3 (W3), after the first cycle of checkpoint blockade. Except for a couple of patients with rapid clinical progression, response was assessed 12 weeks after the first infusion by RECIST 1.1; disease control meant complete response, partial response or stable disease. Any patient who had received prior systemic cancer treatment, was on concomitant immunosuppressant therapy or had synchronous other active malignancies was excluded. To track both circulating cells and T cell turnover, TCR beta was sequenced from bulk PBMC as well as from plasma cell-free DNA. PBMC were isolated from blood with Lymphoprep and SepMate tubes, followed by red cell lysis. QIAamp DNA Blood Mini kits were used to extract DNA from both PBMC and sorted T cell subsets.

This record comes from a study of blood T cell dynamics during melanoma immunotherapy (TCRdb year 2020). Context from the whole study: Patients with metastatic melanoma were treated with first-line pembrolizumab or nivolumab plus ipilimumab as standard of care in the United Kingdom. To find early correlates of response, the study profiled the peripheral T cell receptor repertoires of patients with metastatic melanoma both before and after one cycle of checkpoint inhibitor therapy. The training cohort was made up of consecutive patients, while a further independent group of patients from the same centre was pooled to form an external validation set.

Study-wide conclusions, independent of this receptor: Whether the T cell clones behind the repertoire changes were melanoma-specific or instead reflected general immune activation was something the study could not determine. Unlike progressors, patients who went on to achieve disease control showed a bifurcated reorganization of the PBMC repertoire at W3, with either increased clonality or increased diversity. The relatively small sample size was acknowledged as a potential limitation on generalization of the results.

The specimen was blood, collected from a patient treated with checkpoint blockade. The receptor was derived from a human donor with melanoma.

The DNA sequence follows: TGTGCCAGCAGCTTAGAACAGATCAGCACAGATACGCAGTATTTT. Its protein reads: CASSLEQISTDTQYF. In this chain, TRBV13 is recombined with TRBJ2-3, with no reliable assignment of the D segment. V is shortened by 1 base, J by 0 bases, and the region joining them spans 8 bases. The germline V gene (reference sequence) yields PRHDT for CDR1 and FYEKMQ for CDR2. Spanning cysteine to phenylalanine, the CDR3 consists of 15 amino acids. CDR3 DNA is the only sequence kept; it has 45 bases, read in frame from the first base.